This TCR beta chain was sequenced during a study of T cell responses to AZD1222 COVID-19 vaccine. Trimming removed 1 base from V and 2 bases from J, with 12 bases in between. CDR1 is SGHTA and CDR2 is FQGNSA in the germline V gene. The CDR3 is 17 amino acids. Clones were read by immunoSEQ multiplex PCR, and TCRdb kept only the in-frame ones, dropping some. Among some 97,000 clones listed, approximately 87% were seen once. This receptor was identified in an adult in good health. The input for sequencing was peripheral blood, taken on day 0 of AZD1222 vaccination. The gene calls are TRBV7-2 and TRBJ1-6; D is possibly TRBD1 (6 bases). CDR3 nucleotides: TGTGCCAGCAGCTTAGACGGGGGCAGCACCTATAATTCACCCCTCCACTTT. Translating gives CASSLDGGSTYNSPLHF.